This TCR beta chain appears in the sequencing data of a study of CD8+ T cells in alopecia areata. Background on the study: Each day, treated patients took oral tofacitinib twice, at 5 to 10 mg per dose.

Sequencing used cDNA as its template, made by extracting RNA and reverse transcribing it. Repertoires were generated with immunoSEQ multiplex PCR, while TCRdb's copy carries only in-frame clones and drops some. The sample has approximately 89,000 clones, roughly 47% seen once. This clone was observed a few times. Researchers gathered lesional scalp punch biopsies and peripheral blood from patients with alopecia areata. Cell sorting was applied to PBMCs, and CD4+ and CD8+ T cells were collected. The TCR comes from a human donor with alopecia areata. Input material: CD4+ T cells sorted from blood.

CDR3 sequence: CASSQDLPGSNSPLHF. In DNA, the CDR3 is TGTGCCAGCAGCCAAGATCTCCCAGGGAGTAATTCACCCCTCCACTTT. The rearrangement uses TRBV4-2 and TRBJ1-6, with TRBD1 as a possible D gene (5 bases). The CDR3 length is 16 residues. The germline V gene encodes CDR1 LGHNA and CDR2 YNFKEQ. Trimming removed 0 bases from V and 6 bases from J, with 12 bases in between.